The 12 T cell receptor beta chains given below trace back to one sample, sequenced in a study of blood T cell repertoires in COVID-19. Clones were sequenced by immunoSEQ multiplex PCR, and TCRdb holds only the in-frame ones, with some missing. The data show about 150,000 clones, approximately 85% seen once. Sequenced: peripheral blood. These receptors originate from a human donor with acute or convalescent COVID-19. The donor label of this sample is uncertain.

The chain joins TRBV3-1 (or the pseudogene TRBV3-2) to TRBJ1-6, with D hard to call. The CDR3 runs 14 residues. Trimming took 5 bases from V and 5 from J, leaving 10 bases between them. Germline assignment: CDR1 LGHDT and CDR2 YNNKEL (reference sequence). The CDR3 loop reads CASSERENNSPLHF. As DNA, the CDR3 is TGTGCCAGCAGCGAAAGGGAGAATAATTCACCCCTCCACTTT.

The J gene is TRBJ2-7, the V gene TRBV5-1; 10 nucleotides match TRBD1. V shed 4 bases, J shed 11 bases, and the junction held 3 bases outside the gene matches. This CDR3 is built from 11 residues. Germline CDR1 is SGHRS and CDR2 is YFSETQ. Here the CDR3 DNA reads TGCGCCAGCAGCCTTGGACAGGGGGAGTACTTC. Translated, it gives CASSLGQGEYF.

The chain employs TRBV27 and TRBJ2-5; 9 nucleotides align to TRBD1. CDR3 size: 18 residues. In germline, CDR1 is MNHEY, CDR2 SMNVEV (reference sequence). Trimming at V came to 0 bases and at J to 6 bases, leaving 14 bases not matched to a gene. DNA for the CDR3: TGTGCCAGCAGTTTATCGGGACAGGGCCCGATAGGGGAACAGACCCAGTACTTC. Translation: CASSLSGQGPIGEQTQYF.

The rearrangement joins TRBV20-1 to TRBJ1-2; D unclear. This CDR3 has 14 amino acids. The germline V gene encodes CDR1 DFQATT and CDR2 SNEGSKA (reference sequence). The V end was cut by 3 bases, the J end by 0 bases, with 11 bases between. The chain's CDR3 is CSASIGKSNYGYTF. The CDR3 DNA reads as TGCAGTGCTAGTATCGGGAAGTCTAACTATGGCTACACCTTC.

The J gene is TRBJ2-1, the V gene TRBV5-1; 7 bases fit TRBD2. CDR1 is SGHRS, CDR2 YFSETQ, per germline. This CDR3 comprises 15 residues. The V and J ends lost 4 bases and 5 bases, in that order; junction bases with no gene match: 9. CDR3 DNA sequence: TGCGCCAGCAGCCCCCTGGGGGGGTCCAACAATGAGCAGTTCTTC. As protein: CASSPLGGSNNEQFF.

The rearrangement uses TRBV23-1 and TRBJ2-1, with TRBD1 as a possible D gene (6 bases). TRBV23-1 is designated an ORF whose function remains uncertain. The CDR3 extends over 15 amino acids. Deletions cut 4 bases from V and 7 bases from J, with 17 bases between. DNA for the CDR3: TGCGCCAGCAGTCCGGACAGTAAAACCAGGAATGAGCAGTTCTTC. Amino acids: CASSPDSKTRNEQFF.

J is TRBJ1-5 and V is TRBV11-2, with D hard to call. CDR1 SGHAT and CDR2 FQNNGV come from the germline V gene. The CDR3 loop spans 14 amino acids. Trimming stripped 3 bases from V and 2 bases from J, with 8 bases between. The CDR3 DNA follows: TGTGCCAGCAGCTTTAACCAGGGCAATCAGCCCCAGCATTTT. The encoded protein is CASSFNQGNQPQHF.

This chain joins TRBV28 and TRBJ1-1, with 12 bases matching TRBD1. V lost 7 bases to trimming and J lost 8 bases; unmatched junction nucleotides: 5. Looked up from germline, CDR1 is MDHEN and CDR2 is SYDVKM. CDR3 size: 13 residues. This chain's CDR3 is CASTSGTGGEAFF. CDR3 nucleotide sequence: TGTGCCAGCACCTCTGGGACAGGGGGCGAAGCTTTCTTT.

The chain couples TRBV19 to TRBJ1-2; 11 nucleotides match TRBD1. The CDR3 covers 17 residues. The J segment lost 6 bases and the V segment lost 8 bases, leaving 17 bases of the junction unmatched. Germline-derived CDR1 and CDR2 are LNHDA and SQIVND (reference sequence). CDR3 region: CASSQISGTGGRNGYTF. CDR3 coding DNA: TGTGCCAGTTCACAAATTTCCGGGACAGGGGGTAGGAATGGCTACACCTTC.

The chain joins TRBV15 to TRBJ1-5, with unresolved D. The CDR3 is made up of 14 amino acids. Trimming shortened V by 0 bases and J by 5 bases, and 8 bases separated the two germline ends. The germline CDR1 and CDR2 sequences are LNHNV and YYDKDF (reference sequence). The CDR3 spells CATSRDYRYQPQHF. The CDR3 nucleotides are TGTGCCACCAGCAGAGATTACAGATATCAGCCCCAGCATTTT.

In this sample, this clone turned up once. The chain has TRBV6-1 and TRBJ2-7, with 7 positions matching TRBD1. Germline loops: CDR1 MNHNS, CDR2 SASEGT. The CDR3 has 16 residues. V lost 1 base, J lost 6 bases, and 12 bases stayed unmatched. CDR3 sequence reads: CASSEGVRGSLLEQYV. The CDR3 nucleotides are TGTGCCAGCAGTGAAGGCGTCAGGGGGTCCCTCCTCGAGCAGTACGTC.

This rearrangement joins TRBV5-1 to TRBJ1-1; D perhaps matches TRBD1 (5 bases). V lost 0 bases, J lost 10 bases, and 7 bases lay in between. Germline V gene lookup returns CDR1 SGHRS and CDR2 YFSETQ. The CDR3 is 11 amino acids. For the CDR3, the DNA is TGCGCCAGCAGCTTGGAAGGGGTAGCTTTCTTT. Its translation is CASSLEGVAFF.